This TCR beta chain comes out of a study of blood T cell repertoires in COVID-19. Trimming took off 1 base at V and 2 bases at J, with 6 bases between the two ends. CDR3 length: 15 amino acids. The germline V gene encodes CDR1 MDHEN and CDR2 SYDVKM. Original processing methods: Reference gene primers were amplified, and this amplification served to estimate nucleated cell counts. Repertoires were generated with immunoSEQ multiplex PCR, while TCRdb's copy carries only in-frame clones and drops some. V and J calls and clone size are given by that table; D and trimming were obtained from the DNA. The data contain approximately 240,000 clones, 82% of them singletons.

The sequence derives from a woman aged 80 or over with active or convalescent COVID-19. V and J are TRBV28 and TRBJ1-6; D is ambiguous. The sequenced sample consisted of peripheral blood. Here the CDR3 reads CASSLLQTYNSPLHF. DNA for the CDR3: TGTGCCAGCAGTTTATTACAGACCTATAATTCACCCCTCCACTTT.